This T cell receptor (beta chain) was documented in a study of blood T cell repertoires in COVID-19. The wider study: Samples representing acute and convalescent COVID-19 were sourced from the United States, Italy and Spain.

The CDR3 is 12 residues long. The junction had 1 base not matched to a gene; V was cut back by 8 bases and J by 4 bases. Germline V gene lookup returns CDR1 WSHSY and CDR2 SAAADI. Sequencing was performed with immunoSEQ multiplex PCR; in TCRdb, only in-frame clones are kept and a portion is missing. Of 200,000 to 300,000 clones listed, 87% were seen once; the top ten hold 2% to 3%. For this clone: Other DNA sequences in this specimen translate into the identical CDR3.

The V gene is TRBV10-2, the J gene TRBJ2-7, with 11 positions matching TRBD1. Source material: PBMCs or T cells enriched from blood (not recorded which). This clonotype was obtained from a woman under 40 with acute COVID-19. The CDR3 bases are TGCGCCAGCCGGGACAGGGGGTACGAGCAGTACTTC. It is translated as CASRDRGYEQYF.